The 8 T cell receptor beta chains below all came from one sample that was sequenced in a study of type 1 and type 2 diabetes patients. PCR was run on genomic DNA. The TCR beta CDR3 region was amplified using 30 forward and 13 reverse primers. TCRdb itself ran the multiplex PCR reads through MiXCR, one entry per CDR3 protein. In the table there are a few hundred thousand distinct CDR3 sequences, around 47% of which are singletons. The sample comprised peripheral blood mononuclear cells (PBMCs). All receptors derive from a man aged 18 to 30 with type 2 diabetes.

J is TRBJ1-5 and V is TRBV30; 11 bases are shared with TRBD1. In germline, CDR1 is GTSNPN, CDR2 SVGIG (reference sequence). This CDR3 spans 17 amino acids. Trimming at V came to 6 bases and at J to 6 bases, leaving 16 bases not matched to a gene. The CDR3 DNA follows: TGTGCCTGCCTACCGGGACAGGGGGAGGGGATTGGTCAGCCCCAGCATTTT. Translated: CACLPGQGEGIGQPQHF.

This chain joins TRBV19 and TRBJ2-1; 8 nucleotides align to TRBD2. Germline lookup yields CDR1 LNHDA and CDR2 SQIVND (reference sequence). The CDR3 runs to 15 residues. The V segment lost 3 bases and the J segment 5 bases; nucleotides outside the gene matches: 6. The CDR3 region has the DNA TGTGCCAGTAGTATGGGAAGCGGGAGCCACAATGAGCAGTTCTTC. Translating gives CASSMGSGSHNEQFF.

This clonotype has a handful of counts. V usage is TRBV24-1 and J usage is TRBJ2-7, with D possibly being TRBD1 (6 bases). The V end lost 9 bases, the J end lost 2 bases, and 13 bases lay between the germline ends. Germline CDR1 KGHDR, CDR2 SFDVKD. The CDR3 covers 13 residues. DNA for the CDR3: TGTGCCACCTCACAGGGAGTACCCTACGAGCAGTACTTC. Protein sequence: CATSQGVPYEQYF.

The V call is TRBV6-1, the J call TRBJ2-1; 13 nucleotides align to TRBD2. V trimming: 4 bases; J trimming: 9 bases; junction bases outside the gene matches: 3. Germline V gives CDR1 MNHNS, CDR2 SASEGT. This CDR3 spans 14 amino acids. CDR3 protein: CASSGTSGRAEQFF. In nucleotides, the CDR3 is TGTGCCAGCAGTGGGACTAGCGGGAGAGCTGAGCAGTTCTTC.

The CDR3 is CATSFLGQGEAFF. The CDR3 nucleotides read TGTGCCACCAGCTTCCTAGGACAGGGAGAAGCTTTCTTT. V and J are TRBV15 and TRBJ1-1; TRBD1 agrees at 8 bases. Per the germline V gene, CDR1 is LNHNV and CDR2 is YYDKDF (reference sequence). Unmatched junction bases numbered 7, after V lost 5 bases and J lost 8 bases. This CDR3 is built from 13 residues.

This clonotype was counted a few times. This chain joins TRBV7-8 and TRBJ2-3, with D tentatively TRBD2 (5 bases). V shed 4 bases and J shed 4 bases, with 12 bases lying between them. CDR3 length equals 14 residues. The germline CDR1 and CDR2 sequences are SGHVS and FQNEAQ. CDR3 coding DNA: TGTGCCAGCAGCTCTCCGCGGGTGGCAGATACGCAGTATTTT. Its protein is CASSSPRVADTQYF.

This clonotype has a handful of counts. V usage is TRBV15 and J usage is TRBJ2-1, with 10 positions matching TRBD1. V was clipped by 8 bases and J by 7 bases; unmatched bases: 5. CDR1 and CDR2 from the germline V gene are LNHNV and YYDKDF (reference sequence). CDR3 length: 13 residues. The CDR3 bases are TGTGCCACCCGACAGGGGGCGCGGAATGAGCAGTTCTTC. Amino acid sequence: CATRQGARNEQFF. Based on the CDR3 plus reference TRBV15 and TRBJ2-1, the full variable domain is DAMVIQNPRYQVTQFGKPVTLSCSQTLNHNVMYWYQQKSSQAPKLLFHYYDKDFNNEADTPDNFQSRRPNTSFCFLDIRSPGLGDTAMYLCATRQGARNEQFFGPGTRLTVL.

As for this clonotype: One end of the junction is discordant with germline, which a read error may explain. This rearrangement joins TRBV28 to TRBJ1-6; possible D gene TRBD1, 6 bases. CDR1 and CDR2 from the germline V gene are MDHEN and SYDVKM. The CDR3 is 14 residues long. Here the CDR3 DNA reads TGTGTCAGCAGTTTAGGGGGTTTGGATTCACCCCTCCACTTT. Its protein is CVSSLGGLDSPLHF.